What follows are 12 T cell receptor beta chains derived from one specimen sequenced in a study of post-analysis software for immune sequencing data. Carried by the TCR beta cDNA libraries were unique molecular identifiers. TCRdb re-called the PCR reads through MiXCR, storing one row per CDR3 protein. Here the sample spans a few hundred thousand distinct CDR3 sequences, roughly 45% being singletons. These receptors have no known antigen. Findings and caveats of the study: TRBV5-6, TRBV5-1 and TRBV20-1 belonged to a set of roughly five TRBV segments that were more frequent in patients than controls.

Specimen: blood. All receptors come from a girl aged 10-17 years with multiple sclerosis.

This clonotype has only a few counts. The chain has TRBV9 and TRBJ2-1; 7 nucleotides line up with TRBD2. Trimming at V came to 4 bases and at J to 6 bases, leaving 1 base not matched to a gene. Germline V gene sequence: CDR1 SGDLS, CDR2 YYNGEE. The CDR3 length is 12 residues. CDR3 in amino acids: CASSRLANEQFF. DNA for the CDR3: TGTGCCAGCAGCAGACTAGCCAATGAGCAGTTCTTC.

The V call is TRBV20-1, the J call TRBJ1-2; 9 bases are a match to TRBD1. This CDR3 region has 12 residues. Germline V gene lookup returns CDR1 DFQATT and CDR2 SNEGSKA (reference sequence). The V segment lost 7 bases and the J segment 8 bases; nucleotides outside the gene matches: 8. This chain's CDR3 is CSVPTGGIGYTF. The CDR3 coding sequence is TGCAGTGTCCCAACAGGGGGCATCGGCTACACCTTC.

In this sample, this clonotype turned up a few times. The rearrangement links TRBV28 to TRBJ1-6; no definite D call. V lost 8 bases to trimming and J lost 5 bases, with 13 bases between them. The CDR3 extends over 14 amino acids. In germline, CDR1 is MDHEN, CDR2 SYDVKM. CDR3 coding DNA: TGTGCCAGCGCCTCCATAGGGAATAATTCACCCCTCCACTTT. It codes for CASASIGNNSPLHF.

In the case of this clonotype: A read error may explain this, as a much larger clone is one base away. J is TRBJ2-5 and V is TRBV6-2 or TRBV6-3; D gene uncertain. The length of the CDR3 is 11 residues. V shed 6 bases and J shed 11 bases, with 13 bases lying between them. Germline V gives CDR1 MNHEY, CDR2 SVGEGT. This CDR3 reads CASRERNEQYF. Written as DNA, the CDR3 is TGTGCCAGCAGGGAACGCAATGAGCAGTACTTC.

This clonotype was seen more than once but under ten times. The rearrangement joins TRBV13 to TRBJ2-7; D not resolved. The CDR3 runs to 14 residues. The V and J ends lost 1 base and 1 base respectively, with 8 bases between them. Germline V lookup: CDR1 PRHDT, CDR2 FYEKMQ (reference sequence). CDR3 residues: CASSLEQRSYEQYF. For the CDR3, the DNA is TGTGCCAGCAGCTTAGAACAGAGGTCCTACGAGCAGTACTTC.

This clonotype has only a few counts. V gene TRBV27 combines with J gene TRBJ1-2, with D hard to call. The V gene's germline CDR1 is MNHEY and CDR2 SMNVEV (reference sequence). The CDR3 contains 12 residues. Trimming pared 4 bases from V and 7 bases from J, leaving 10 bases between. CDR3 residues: CASSSRTGGYTF. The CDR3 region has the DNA TGTGCCAGCAGTTCTAGGACCGGTGGCTACACCTTC.

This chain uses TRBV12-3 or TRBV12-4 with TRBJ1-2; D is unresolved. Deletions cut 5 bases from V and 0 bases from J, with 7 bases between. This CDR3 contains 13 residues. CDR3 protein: CASSRGANYGYTF. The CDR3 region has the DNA TGTGCCAGCAGTCGGGGAGCTAACTATGGCTACACCTTC.

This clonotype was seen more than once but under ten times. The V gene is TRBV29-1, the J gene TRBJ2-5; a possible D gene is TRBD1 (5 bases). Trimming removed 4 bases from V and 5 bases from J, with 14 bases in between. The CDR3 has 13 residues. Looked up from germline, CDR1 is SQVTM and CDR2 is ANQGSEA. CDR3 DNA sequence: TGCAGCGTTGTAGACGGTCCAGGGGAGACCCAGTACTTC. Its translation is CSVVDGPGETQYF.

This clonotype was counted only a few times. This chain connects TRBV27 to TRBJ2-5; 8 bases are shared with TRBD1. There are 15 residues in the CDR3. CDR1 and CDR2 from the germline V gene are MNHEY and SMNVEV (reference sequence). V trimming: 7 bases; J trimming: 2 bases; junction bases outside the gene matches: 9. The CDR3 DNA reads TGTGCCAGCACGTTCCCAGGGGGCGGTCAAGAGACCCAGTACTTC. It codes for CASTFPGGGQETQYF.

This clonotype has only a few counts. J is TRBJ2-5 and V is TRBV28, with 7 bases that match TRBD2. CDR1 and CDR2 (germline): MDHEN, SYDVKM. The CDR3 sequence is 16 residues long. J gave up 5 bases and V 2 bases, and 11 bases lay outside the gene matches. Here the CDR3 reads CASSLMFGEGTETQYF. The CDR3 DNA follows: TGTGCCAGCAGTTTAATGTTTGGGGAGGGGACGGAGACCCAGTACTTC.

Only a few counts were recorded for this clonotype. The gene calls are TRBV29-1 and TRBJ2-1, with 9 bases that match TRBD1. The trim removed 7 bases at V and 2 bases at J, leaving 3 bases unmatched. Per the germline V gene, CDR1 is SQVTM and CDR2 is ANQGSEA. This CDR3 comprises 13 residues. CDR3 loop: CSARQGAYNEQFF. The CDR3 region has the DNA TGCAGCGCTCGACAGGGGGCCTACAATGAGCAGTTCTTC.

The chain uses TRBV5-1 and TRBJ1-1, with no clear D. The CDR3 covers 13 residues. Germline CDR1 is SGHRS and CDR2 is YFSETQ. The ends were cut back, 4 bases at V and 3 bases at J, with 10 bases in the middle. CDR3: CASSRNFDTEAFF. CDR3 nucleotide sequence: TGCGCCAGCAGCCGAAACTTCGACACTGAAGCTTTCTTT.